The text below deals with one T cell receptor beta chain. V lost 6 bases to trimming and J lost 0 bases; unmatched junction nucleotides: 8. Germline CDR1 reads MNHEY; CDR2 reads SVGEGT. This CDR3 region has 16 residues. These data originate in a study of blood T cell repertoires in COVID-19. Authors' data handling: Reference gene primers were amplified, and this amplification served to estimate nucleated cell counts. Clones were read by immunoSEQ multiplex PCR, and TCRdb kept only the in-frame ones, dropping some. V, J and clone size are taken as reported in that table, and D and trimming were inferred from the DNA itself. The repertoire holds roughly 290,000 clones, with roughly 85% as singletons. Symptom resolution, clearance, or two negative PCRs marked the recovered donors of Cohort 3.

Source material: PBMCs or T cells enriched from blood (not recorded which). The sequence was collected from a woman aged 40 to 50 who had recovered from COVID-19. J is TRBJ1-1 and V is TRBV6-2 or TRBV6-3, with 9 bases matching TRBD1. In DNA, the CDR3 is TGTGCCAGCAGCCGAGGGACAGGGAACATGAACACTGAAGCTTTCTTT. Protein: CASSRGTGNMNTEAFF.